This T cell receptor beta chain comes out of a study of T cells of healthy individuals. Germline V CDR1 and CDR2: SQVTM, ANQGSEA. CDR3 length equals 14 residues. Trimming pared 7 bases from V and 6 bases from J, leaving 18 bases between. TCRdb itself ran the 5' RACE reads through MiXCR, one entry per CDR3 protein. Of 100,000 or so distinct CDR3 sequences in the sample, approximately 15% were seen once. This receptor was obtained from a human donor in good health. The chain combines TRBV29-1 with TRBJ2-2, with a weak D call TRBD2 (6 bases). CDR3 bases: TGCAGCGCCGCCGTAGGCGGGAAAGCCGGGGAGCTGTTTTTT. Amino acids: CSAAVGGKAGELFF.